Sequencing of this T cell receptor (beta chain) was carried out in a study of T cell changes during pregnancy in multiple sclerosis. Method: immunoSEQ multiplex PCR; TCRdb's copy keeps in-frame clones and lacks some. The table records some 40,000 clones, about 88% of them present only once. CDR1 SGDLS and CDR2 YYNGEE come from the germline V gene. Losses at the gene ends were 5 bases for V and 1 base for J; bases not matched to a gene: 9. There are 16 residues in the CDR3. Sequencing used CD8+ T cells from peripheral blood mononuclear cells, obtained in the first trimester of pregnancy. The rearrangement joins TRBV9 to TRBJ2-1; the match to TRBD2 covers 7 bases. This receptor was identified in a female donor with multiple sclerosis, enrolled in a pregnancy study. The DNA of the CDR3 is TGTGCCAGCAGTTCTTTCGGGGGGTTTTCCTACAATGAGCAGTTCTTC. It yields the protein CASSSFGGFSYNEQFF.